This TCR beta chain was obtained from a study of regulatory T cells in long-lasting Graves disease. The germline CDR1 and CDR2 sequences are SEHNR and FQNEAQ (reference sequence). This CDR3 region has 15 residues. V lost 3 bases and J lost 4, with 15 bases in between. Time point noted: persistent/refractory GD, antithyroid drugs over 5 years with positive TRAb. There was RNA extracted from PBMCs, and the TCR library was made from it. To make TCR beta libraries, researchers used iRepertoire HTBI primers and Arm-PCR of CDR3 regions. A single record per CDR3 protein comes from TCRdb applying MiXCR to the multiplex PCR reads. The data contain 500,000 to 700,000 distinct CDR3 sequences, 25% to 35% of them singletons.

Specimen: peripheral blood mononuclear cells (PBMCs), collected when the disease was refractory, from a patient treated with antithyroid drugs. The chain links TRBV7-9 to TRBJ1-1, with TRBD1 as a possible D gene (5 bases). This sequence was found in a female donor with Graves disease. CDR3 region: CASSFPRVKGTEAFF. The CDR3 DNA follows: TGTGCCAGCAGCTTCCCCAGGGTGAAGGGCACTGAAGCTTTCTTT.